The rows below give T cell receptor beta chains drawn from one sample of a study of blood T cell repertoires in COVID-19. The repertoire was sequenced with immunoSEQ multiplex PCR; TCRdb's copy has only in-frame clones and lacks some. The top ten hold more than 0.95% of the sample, which has a few hundred thousand clones, 88% seen once. Material for sequencing was PBMCs or T cells enriched from blood (not recorded which). The origin of the receptors is a woman aged 18-29 years who had recovered from COVID-19. The CDR3 runs from the conserved cysteine through the conserved F or W. The order of the fields is CDR3 protein, CDR3 DNA, D gene, clone size, J gene, V gene. The D gene is left open where the match is weak. Rows give clone size only sometimes, using once, few, many, or a class for an expanded clone.

CASSPTPGGANTGELFF,TGTGCCAGCAGCCCAACTCCCGGGGGGGCCAACACCGGGGAGCTGTTTTTT,TRBD2,many,TRBJ2-2,TRBV7-9
CASCTSPVHEQFF,TGTGCCAGCTGTACTAGCCCGGTTCATGAGCAGTTCTTC,.,.,TRBJ2-1,TRBV3-1/TRBV3-2
CASREAFRQGATLSGNTIYF,TGTGCCAGCAGGGAGGCCTTCAGACAGGGGGCAACTTTATCTGGAAACACCATATATTTT,TRBD1,few,TRBJ1-3,TRBV2
CASSAGDGNTIYF,TGTGCCAGCAGCGCAGGGGATGGAAACACCATATATTTT,.,.,TRBJ1-3,TRBV9
CASSWVAGGNNEQFF,TGTGCCAGCAGTTGGGTAGCGGGGGGGAACAATGAGCAGTTCTTC,TRBD2,.,TRBJ2-1,TRBV6-5
CASSLWTGTNEKLFF,TGTGCCAGCAGTTTATGGACAGGGACTAATGAAAAACTGTTTTTT,TRBD1,.,TRBJ1-4,TRBV27
CSAVIPGVAEAFF,TGCAGCGCCGTGATCCCAGGGGTGGCTGAAGCTTTCTTT,.,.,TRBJ1-1,TRBV29-1
CASSLEVWGDNEQFF,TGTGCCAGCAGCTTAGAGGTTTGGGGAGACAATGAGCAGTTCTTC,.,.,TRBJ2-1,TRBV13
CASSPGWQGASYGYTF,TGTGCCAGTAGCCCAGGGTGGCAGGGGGCGAGCTATGGCTACACCTTC,TRBD1,.,TRBJ1-2,TRBV19
CASSFSPRYSNQPQHF,TGTGCCAGCAGTTTTTCCCCGAGGTACAGCAATCAGCCCCAGCATTTT,.,once,TRBJ1-5,TRBV27
CATSDRGESYNEQFF,TGTGCCACCAGTGACAGGGGAGAGTCCTACAATGAGCAGTTCTTC,.,.,TRBJ2-1,TRBV24-1
CASSYVDTYNEQFF,TGTGCCAGCAGTTACGTGGACACCTACAATGAGCAGTTCTTC,.,.,TRBJ2-1,TRBV6-5
CASSLRTGEGSPLHF,TGTGCCAGCAGCTTACGGACAGGGGAAGGCTCACCCCTCCACTTT,TRBD1,.,TRBJ1-6,TRBV7-3
CASSPAGQGSTEAFF,TGTGCCAGCAGCCCTGCGGGACAGGGTTCGACTGAAGCTTTCTTT,TRBD1,.,TRBJ1-1,TRBV7-6
CASSQDLLPVRCEQYF,TGTGCCAGCAGCCAAGATCTGCTCCCCGTCCGGTGTGAGCAGTACTTC,.,.,TRBJ2-7,TRBV3-1/TRBV3-2
CSVSGWQGAQDYGYTF,TGCAGCGTGTCTGGGTGGCAGGGGGCGCAGGACTATGGCTACACCTTC,TRBD1,.,TRBJ1-2,TRBV29-1
CASSDTGNTEAFF,TGTGCCAGCAGTGATACGGGGAACACTGAAGCTTTCTTT,.,.,TRBJ1-1,TRBV2
CASSLAGRSSYNSPLHF,TGCGCCAGCAGCTTGGCCGGGAGGAGCTCCTATAATTCACCCCTCCACTTT,.,.,TRBJ1-6,TRBV5-1
CSVPQGNLYGYTF,TGCAGCGTCCCCCAGGGGAACCTCTATGGCTACACCTTC,.,.,TRBJ1-2,TRBV29-1
CASSLQVPNSPLHF,TGTGCCAGCTCACTACAGGTTCCTAATTCACCCCTCCACTTT,.,once,TRBJ1-6,TRBV18
CASSRQEKETQYF,TGCGCCAGCAGTAGACAGGAGAAAGAGACCCAGTACTTC,.,.,TRBJ2-5,TRBV4-1
CASSDFRPTGMVATIYF,TGTGCCAGTAGTGACTTTCGGCCCACCGGTATGGTAGCCACCATATATTTT,.,.,TRBJ1-3,TRBV19
CARLRGDRGLSGELFF,TGCGCCAGACTAAGGGGGGACAGGGGCTTGTCCGGGGAGCTGTTTTTT,TRBD1,.,TRBJ2-2,TRBV4-3
CASSPLLGGPSGAGELFF,TGTGCCAGCAGCCCATTGCTCGGGGGACCTTCTGGGGCCGGGGAGCTGTTTTTT,.,.,TRBJ2-2,TRBV7-2
CASSPGQGNTRLYEQYF,TGTGCCAGCAGCCCTGGACAGGGGAATACCCGGCTCTACGAGCAGTACTTC,TRBD1,.,TRBJ2-7,TRBV5-4
CASSDSPSGTLNEKLFF,TGTGCCAGTAGTGACTCGCCCTCCGGGACACTTAATGAAAAACTGTTTTTT,.,.,TRBJ1-4,TRBV19
CASSFGGNTEAFF,TGTGCCAGCAGTTTTGGCGGGAACACTGAAGCTTTCTTT,.,once,TRBJ1-1,TRBV27
CASSLVRGTNYGYTF,TGTGCCAGCAGCTTAGTCAGGGGTACTAACTATGGCTACACCTTC,.,.,TRBJ1-2,TRBV7-9
CASSPYIQGGSGNTIYF,TGTGCCAGCTCACCCTACATACAGGGGGGTTCTGGAAACACCATATATTTT,TRBD1,once,TRBJ1-3,TRBV18
CASSKGGLGYTF,TGCGCCAGCAGCAAAGGGGGCCTTGGCTACACCTTC,TRBD1,few,TRBJ1-2,TRBV4-3
CASSADGMNTEAFF,TGTGCCAGCAGTGCGGACGGGATGAACACTGAAGCTTTCTTT,.,.,TRBJ1-1,TRBV2
CASSEARLQMGAQYF,TGTGCCAGCAGTGAAGCGCGGCTACAGATGGGAGCGCAGTACTTC,.,once,TRBJ2-7,TRBV2
CSVPFSGRLNTEAFF,TGCAGCGTCCCTTTTTCAGGTAGATTGAACACTGAAGCTTTCTTT,.,.,TRBJ1-1,TRBV29-1
CSASTGFRGTEAFF,TGCAGTGCTAGTACTGGCTTCCGGGGAACTGAAGCTTTCTTT,.,.,TRBJ1-1,TRBV20-1
CASSHTSGGITDTQYF,TGTGCCAGCAGCCATACTAGCGGGGGAATCACAGATACGCAGTATTTT,TRBD2,.,TRBJ2-3,TRBV3-1/TRBV3-2
CASKVEGSNYGYTF,TGTGCCAGCAAAGTCGAGGGCTCCAACTATGGCTACACCTTC,.,.,TRBJ1-2,TRBV2
CASRRQPGSYEQYF,TGTGCCAGCCGCAGACAGCCAGGCTCCTACGAGCAGTACTTC,.,.,TRBJ2-7,TRBV19
CASSSVLHQPQHF,TGTGCCAGCAGCTCGGTCCTCCATCAGCCCCAGCATTTT,.,once,TRBJ1-5,TRBV7-2
CASSVAMNTEAFF,TGTGCCAGCAGCGTAGCTATGAACACTGAAGCTTTCTTT,.,.,TRBJ1-1,TRBV9
CASSDGLYGYTF,TGTGCCAGCAGTGATGGGCTCTATGGCTACACCTTC,.,.,TRBJ1-2,TRBV2
CASRNAGARQPQHF,TGTGCCAGCAGAAACGCAGGGGCGCGCCAGCCCCAGCATTTT,.,.,TRBJ1-5,TRBV28
CSVDNSGGALVGDTQYF,TGCAGCGTTGATAATAGCGGGGGGGCCCTTGTTGGAGATACGCAGTATTTT,TRBD2,.,TRBJ2-3,TRBV29-1
CASSAGTAPTDTQYF,TGTGCCAGCAGTGCTGGGACAGCCCCCACAGATACGCAGTATTTT,TRBD1,.,TRBJ2-3,TRBV6-2/TRBV6-3
CASSVAASATYEQYF,TGTGCCAGCAGCGTAGCCGCTAGCGCCACCTACGAGCAGTACTTC,.,.,TRBJ2-7,TRBV9
CASKRTGEAEAFF,TGTGCCAGCAAACGGACAGGGGAGGCTGAAGCTTTCTTT,TRBD1,.,TRBJ1-1,TRBV2
CASSILIAGSQETQYF,TGTGCCAGCAGCATACTAATAGCGGGGAGCCAAGAGACCCAGTACTTC,TRBD2,.,TRBJ2-5,TRBV7-2
CASSLNARSDNGYTF,TGTGCCAGTAGTCTAAACGCACGAAGTGACAATGGCTACACCTTC,.,.,TRBJ1-2,TRBV19
CASSLGGSGETQYF,TGCGCCAGCAGCTTGGGTGGTTCGGGGGAGACCCAGTACTTC,.,.,TRBJ2-5,TRBV5-1
CASSQGETGNQPQHF,TGTGCCAGCAGCCAAGGGGAGACGGGCAATCAGCCCCAGCATTTT,.,.,TRBJ1-5,TRBV3-1/TRBV3-2
CAISVGQGSDTEAFF,TGTGCCATCAGTGTGGGCCAGGGGAGCGACACTGAAGCTTTCTTT,.,.,TRBJ1-1,TRBV10-3
CASSLAGQGNGYTF,TGTGCCAGCAGCTTGGCCGGGCAGGGAAATGGCTACACCTTC,.,.,TRBJ1-2,TRBV5-6
CATSRRADQPQHF,TGTGCCACCAGCCGCAGGGCGGATCAGCCCCAGCATTTT,.,.,TRBJ1-5,TRBV15